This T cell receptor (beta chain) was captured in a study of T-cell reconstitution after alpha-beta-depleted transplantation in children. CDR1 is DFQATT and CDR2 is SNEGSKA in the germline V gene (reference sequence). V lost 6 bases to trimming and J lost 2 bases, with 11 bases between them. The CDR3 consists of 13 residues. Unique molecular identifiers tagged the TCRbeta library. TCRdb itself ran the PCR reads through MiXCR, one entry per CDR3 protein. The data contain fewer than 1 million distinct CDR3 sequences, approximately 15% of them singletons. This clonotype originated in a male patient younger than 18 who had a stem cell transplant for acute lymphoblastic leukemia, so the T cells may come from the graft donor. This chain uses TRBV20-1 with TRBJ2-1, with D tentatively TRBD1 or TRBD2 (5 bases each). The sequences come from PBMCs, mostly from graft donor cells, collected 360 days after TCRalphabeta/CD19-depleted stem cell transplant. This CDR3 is CSAIRDPYNEQFF. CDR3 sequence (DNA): TGCAGTGCAATCCGGGACCCCTACAATGAGCAGTTCTTC.